The T cell receptor (beta chain) described here comes from a study of CD8 T cells in cerebrospinal fluid in Alzheimer's disease. Its frequency marks this clonotype as medium-sized. Germline CDR1 MNHNS, CDR2 SASEGT. The CDR3 contains 14 residues. Reanalyzing the 10x single-cell sequencing reads, TCRdb keeps one entry per CDR3 protein, without DNA. The sample has 1,500 to 2,000 distinct CDR3 sequences. V and J are TRBV6-1 and TRBJ2-3; TCRdb names TRBD1, which stays unverified in the absence of DNA. This clonotype originated in a human donor with mild cognitive impairment. Sequencing was done on a sample of cerebrospinal fluid. CDR3 sequence: CASSESGGEDTQYF.